Below, 30 T cell receptor beta chains from the same sample are listed, as sequenced in a study of T cells after posttransplantation cyclophosphamide. This table comes from immunoSEQ multiplex PCR, and its TCRdb copy is limited to in-frame clones, with some not included. The sample yields fewer than 25,000 clones, 86% seen once. The sample taken for sequencing was PBMCs. These receptors were taken from an older woman with a blood cancer, CMV-positive, and with a related stem cell donor.

The chain recombines TRBV4-1 with TRBJ2-1, with a tentative D call TRBD2 (7 bases). The CDR3 consists of 14 residues. V was shortened by 6 bases and J by 9 bases, with 18 bases between the two germline ends. Germline values: CDR1 MGHRA, CDR2 YSYEKL. CDR3 region: CASRDLGGAAEQFF. The CDR3 DNA reads as TGCGCCAGCAGGGACTTGGGGGGGGCGGCTGAGCAGTTCTTC.

The chain is built from TRBV27 and TRBJ2-7; the match to TRBD1 covers 11 bases. The CDR3 length is 14 residues. Germline V gene lookup returns CDR1 MNHEY and CDR2 SMNVEV (reference sequence). V gave up 4 bases and J gave up 6 bases; unmatched junction bases: 5. CDR3 sequence reads: CASSSTGTGGEQYF. Written as DNA, the CDR3 is TGTGCCAGCAGTTCGACCGGGACAGGGGGCGAGCAGTACTTC.

The chain has TRBV5-4 and TRBJ1-5, with D possibly matching TRBD1 (6 bases). The CDR3 length is 14 residues. Germline V gene sequence: CDR1 SGHNT, CDR2 YYREEE (reference sequence). V gave up 0 bases and J gave up 6 bases, with 10 bases separating them. The DNA for the CDR3 is TGTGCCAGCAGCTTGGGCAGGGGCGGTCAGCCCCAGCATTTT. As protein: CASSLGRGGQPQHF.

The chain has TRBV14 and TRBJ2-7; D may be TRBD2 (6 bases). Germline V gives CDR1 SGHDN, CDR2 FVKESK. The CDR3 is made up of 17 amino acids. Trimming removed 4 bases at V and 2 bases at J, with 21 bases between. The CDR3 DNA is TGTGCCAGCAGCCGGGGAGCAGGGATGGTAGCGGCCTACGAGCAGTACTTC. Its translation: CASSRGAGMVAAYEQYF.

The rearrangement uses TRBV2 and TRBJ2-2; 11 positions agree with TRBD2. The CDR3 consists of 15 residues. Germline V CDR1 and CDR2: SNHLY, FYNNEI. V lost 6 bases and J lost 5; bases outside the gene matches: 5. The CDR3 DNA is TGTGCCAGCAGGCAACTAGCGGGGGCGACCGGGGAGCTGTTTTTT. Translation gives CASRQLAGATGELFF.

The V gene is TRBV5-1, the J gene TRBJ1-2, with TRBD1 matching over 7 bases. V lost 4 bases and J lost 6; bases outside the gene matches: 9. The CDR3 loop spans 14 amino acids. Per the germline V gene, CDR1 is SGHRS and CDR2 is YFSETQ. This CDR3 is CASSLQGPRNGYTF. The CDR3 DNA follows: TGCGCCAGCAGCCTACAGGGGCCTCGGAATGGCTACACCTTC.

The genes are TRBV10-3 and TRBJ2-5, with 7 nucleotides matching TRBD2. This CDR3 is built from 12 residues. With V trimmed by 7 bases and J by 4 bases, 3 bases remained unmatched. Per the germline V gene, CDR1 is ENHRY and CDR2 is SYGVKD. The CDR3 sequence: CAIKRDRETQYF. Here the CDR3 DNA reads TGTGCCATCAAGCGGGATCGAGAGACCCAGTACTTC.

The chain carries TRBV4-1 and TRBJ1-6; 7 nucleotides agree with TRBD1. The CDR3 extends over 17 amino acids. The germline V gene encodes CDR1 MGHRA and CDR2 YSYEKL. Unmatched junction bases numbered 12, after V lost 2 bases and J lost 8 bases. The CDR3 is CASSQFQTGTVYSPLHF. CDR3 bases: TGCGCCAGCAGCCAATTTCAAACCGGGACAGTGTATTCACCCCTCCACTTT.

This clone showed up just a few times. The chain has TRBV6-5 and TRBJ2-7, with 15 bases fitting TRBD2. V gave up 6 bases and J gave up 9 bases; unmatched junction bases: 6. The V gene's germline CDR1 is MNHEY and CDR2 SVGAGI. CDR3 length: 14 residues. The CDR3 sequence: CASSQGLAGGVQYF. The CDR3 bases are TGTGCCAGCAGCCAAGGACTAGCGGGAGGGGTGCAGTACTTC.

The chain employs TRBV6-5 and TRBJ2-7; tentatively, D is TRBD2 (6 bases). V shed 4 bases and J shed 1 base, with 17 bases lying between them. The CDR3 consists of 16 residues. In germline, CDR1 is MNHEY, CDR2 SVGAGI. The CDR3 DNA sequence: TGTGCCAGCAGTTCGGGGCCAAACGGGGGATCCTACGAGCAGTACTTC. Translating it yields CASSSGPNGGSYEQYF.

The V call is TRBV5-1, the J call TRBJ1-2; D is unresolved. Germline assignment: CDR1 SGHRS and CDR2 YFSETQ. The CDR3 has 15 residues. Trimming left V 4 bases short and J 0 bases short, with 13 bases between. CDR3: CASSPGGTTNYGYTF. DNA of the CDR3: TGCGCCAGCAGCCCTGGTGGCACTACTAACTATGGCTACACCTTC.

The chain joins TRBV5-6 to TRBJ2-7; 8 bases align to TRBD2. Per the germline V gene, CDR1 is SGHDT and CDR2 is YYEEEE. After removal of 0 bases from V and 1 base from J, the junction contained 6 bases not matched to a gene. CDR3 length: 16 amino acids. The CDR3 reads CASSLVHAGGSYEQYF. Written as DNA, the CDR3 is TGTGCCAGCAGCTTGGTACATGCGGGAGGTTCCTACGAGCAGTACTTC.

The chain combines TRBV4-1 with TRBJ2-1; TRBD2 aligns across 9 bases. Germline lookup yields CDR1 MGHRA and CDR2 YSYEKL. CDR3 size: 17 residues. The ends lost 0 bases at V and 5 bases at J; junction bases unmatched: 8. The CDR3 sequence is CASSQDLSGRGNNEQFF. DNA for the CDR3: TGCGCCAGCAGCCAAGATCTTAGCGGGAGAGGAAACAATGAGCAGTTCTTC.

The chain has TRBV2 and TRBJ2-7; possibly TRBD1 for D (6 bases). The CDR3 has 15 amino acids. CDR1 is SNHLY, CDR2 FYNNEI, per germline. V dropped 6 bases and J dropped 0 bases, with 15 bases sitting between them. This chain's CDR3 is CASSPRGLSSYEQYF. CDR3 bases: TGTGCCAGCAGCCCCAGGGGCCTTAGCTCCTACGAGCAGTACTTC.

This CDR3 is CASSLAQNSYNEQFF. DNA for the CDR3: TGTGCCAGCAGCTTGGCCCAGAACTCCTACAATGAGCAGTTCTTC. This chain links TRBV5-5 with TRBJ2-1, with no clear D. The CDR3 loop spans 15 amino acids. In germline, CDR1 is SGHKS, CDR2 YYEKEE (reference sequence). Trimming removed 0 bases from V and 0 bases from J, with 7 bases in between.

This clone was counted once. V usage is TRBV2 and J usage is TRBJ1-1; D gene unclear. Trimming left V 1 base short and J 5 bases short, with 8 bases between. The CDR3 totals 13 residues. Germline V lookup: CDR1 SNHLY, CDR2 FYNNEI. CDR3 in DNA: TGTGCCAGCAGTGAAGATTGGAGGACTGAAGCTTTCTTT. Encoded protein: CASSEDWRTEAFF.

The chain employs TRBV27 and TRBJ2-4; 9 nucleotides line up with TRBD2. Losses at the gene ends were 10 bases for V and 3 bases for J; bases not matched to a gene: 7. CDR3 size: 14 residues. CDR1 and CDR2 from the germline V gene are MNHEY and SMNVEV (reference sequence). CDR3 residues: CATVAGEGKNIQYF. For the CDR3, the DNA is TGTGCCACAGTAGCGGGAGAGGGCAAAAACATTCAGTACTTC.

J is TRBJ2-5 and V is TRBV5-1, with TRBD1 matching 7 bases. V gave up 4 bases and J gave up 0 bases; unmatched junction bases: 3. Looked up from germline, CDR1 is SGHRS and CDR2 is YFSETQ. The CDR3 is made up of 14 amino acids. CDR3 nucleotide sequence: TGCGCCAGCAGCATAGGGGGCAACCAAGAGACCCAGTACTTC. Its translation is CASSIGGNQETQYF.

V is TRBV9 and J is TRBJ2-1; TRBD2 matches at 9 bases. Losses at the gene ends were 0 bases for V and 2 bases for J; bases not matched to a gene: 3. The V gene's germline CDR1 is SGDLS and CDR2 YYNGEE. This CDR3 comprises 16 residues. The CDR3 nucleotides read TGTGCCAGCAGCGTAGGGGCTAGCGGGACCTACAATGAGCAGTTCTTC. Protein sequence: CASSVGASGTYNEQFF.

The count of this clone is one. This chain uses TRBV4-2 with TRBJ2-6; tentative D call: TRBD1 (5 bases). The germline V and J ends were trimmed by 0 bases and 6 bases, with 9 bases remaining between them. Germline loops: CDR1 LGHNA, CDR2 YNFKEQ. The CDR3 length is 15 residues. This CDR3 is CASSQDRVSANVLTF. CDR3 sequence (DNA): TGTGCCAGCAGCCAAGACAGGGTATCGGCCAACGTCCTGACTTTC.

The chain combines TRBV7-9 with TRBJ2-7; 7 nucleotides match TRBD1. Germline-derived CDR1 and CDR2 are SEHNR and FQNEAQ (reference sequence). After removal of 4 bases from V and 1 base from J, the junction contained 7 bases not matched to a gene. The CDR3 consists of 15 residues. The CDR3 region has the DNA TGTGCCAGCAGCTATTCGCGACAGGGATCCTACGAGCAGTACTTC. Its protein product is CASSYSRQGSYEQYF.

CDR3 amino acids: CASSLLSFYEQFF. Here the CDR3 DNA reads TGTGCCAGCAGCCTCCTTAGTTTCTATGAGCAGTTCTTC. The J gene is TRBJ2-1, the V gene TRBV7-2; D is unresolved. Germline V gene data show CDR1 as SGHTA and CDR2 as FQGNSA. The V gene lost 5 bases and the J gene lost 8 bases, with 13 bases spanning the gap. This CDR3 is 13 amino acids long. Based on the CDR3 plus reference TRBV7-2 and TRBJ2-1, the full variable domain is GAGVSQSPSNKVTEKGKDVELRCDPISGHTALYWYRQSLGQGLEFLIYFQGNSAPDKSGLPSDRFSAERTGGSVSTLTIQRTQQEDSAVYLCASSLLSFYEQFFGPGTRLTVL.

The chain combines TRBV27 with TRBJ2-2; possible D gene TRBD2, 7 bases. The CDR3 covers 15 residues. Between the trimmed V and J ends, which lost 6 bases and 5 bases, there was a span of 16 bases. Per the germline V gene, CDR1 is MNHEY and CDR2 is SMNVEV (reference sequence). As DNA, the CDR3 is TGTGCCAGCAGCGCGGGGGCTCTGGGGACCGGGGAGCTGTTTTTT. It encodes CASSAGALGTGELFF.

The rearrangement links TRBV27 to TRBJ2-7, with 13 bases lining up with TRBD2. CDR1 is MNHEY, CDR2 SMNVEV, per germline (reference sequence). The CDR3 runs to 15 residues. J gave up 4 bases and V 2 bases, and 2 bases lay outside the gene matches. The CDR3 sequence is CASSLAGLAGYEQYF. The CDR3, as DNA: TGTGCCAGCAGTTTAGCGGGACTAGCGGGGTACGAGCAGTACTTC.

The genes are TRBV10-3 and TRBJ1-2; 9 bases are shared with TRBD1. The germline V gene encodes CDR1 ENHRY and CDR2 SYGVKD. Trimming removed 8 bases from V and 7 bases from J; junction bases left unmatched: 2. The CDR3 covers 11 residues. For the CDR3, the DNA is TGTGCCATCGGGACAGGGATTGGCTACACCTTC. This translates into CAIGTGIGYTF.

The V gene is TRBV6-1, the J gene TRBJ2-5; D is possibly TRBD2 (5 bases). The CDR3 has 16 amino acids. Germline V gives CDR1 MNHNS, CDR2 SASEGT. Trimming cost V 3 bases and J 3 bases, with 17 bases left between them. The CDR3 sequence: CASSEKVAAREETQYF. CDR3 in DNA: TGTGCCAGCAGTGAGAAAGTTGCTGCGCGGGAAGAGACCCAGTACTTC.

The chain recombines TRBV18 with TRBJ1-5, with 7 bases that match TRBD1. The CDR3 covers 13 residues. Germline trimming cut 6 bases from V and 6 bases from J; bases unmatched to any gene: 5. Germline-derived CDR1 and CDR2 are KGHSH and LQKENI. This chain's CDR3 is CASSEGGGQPQHF. The CDR3 DNA sequence: TGTGCCAGCTCTGAAGGGGGCGGTCAGCCCCAGCATTTT.

The genes are TRBV10-2 and TRBJ2-3; D gene ambiguous. The V and J ends lost 8 bases and 0 bases respectively, with 21 bases between them. This CDR3 has 17 amino acids. Germline CDR1 and CDR2: WSHSY and SAAADI. CDR3 bases: TGCGCCAGCTCGGCGGATATTCGAATATTAAGCACAGATACGCAGTATTTT. Its translation: CASSADIRILSTDTQYF.

The genes are TRBV30 and TRBJ1-2, with TRBD1 as a possible D gene (5 bases). The germline gives CDR1 GTSNPN, CDR2 SVGIG (reference sequence). The CDR3 has 12 amino acids. V was trimmed by 4 bases and J by 7 bases, leaving 13 bases between them. CDR3 sequence reads: CAWNHGAAGYTF. CDR3 DNA sequence: TGTGCCTGGAACCATGGGGCGGCTGGCTACACCTTC.

The gene calls are TRBV5-1 and TRBJ2-5, with 7 bases matching TRBD1. V lost 1 base and J lost 3; bases outside the gene matches: 6. The germline CDR1 and CDR2 sequences are SGHRS and YFSETQ. The CDR3 extends over 15 amino acids. CDR3 amino acids: CASSLLRQGKETQYF. DNA for the CDR3: TGCGCCAGCAGCTTGCTACGACAGGGAAAAGAGACCCAGTACTTC.